This T cell receptor beta chain comes out of a study of blood T cells in healthy people across ages. The sample, about 9.2 milliliters of peripheral blood, was drawn from each donor. With regard to this clonotype: Germline is not matched at one junction end, which may reflect a read error.

Sample-barcoded 5' priming and a J-beta primer mix drove a second PCR of roughly 6 to 12 cycles. Sequencing of every sample gave 2.5 million or more CDR3-containing paired-end reads. TCRdb re-analysed the 5' RACE reads in MiXCR, keeping a single row per CDR3 protein. This table has hundreds of thousands of distinct CDR3 sequences, about 37% appearing once. Germline assignment: CDR1 MGHRA and CDR2 YSYEKL. The CDR3 contains 15 residues. This clonotype was obtained from a young man in good health. Sequencing input: blood. The chain recombines TRBV4-1 with TRBJ2-7; tentatively, D is TRBD1 (6 bases). CDR3 nucleotides: TGTGCCAGCAGCCAACTCCAGGGGTCCGGCTACGAGCAGTACTTC. This sequence encodes CASSQLQGSGYEQYF.